This T cell receptor beta chain emerged from a study of T cell responses to AZD1222 COVID-19 vaccine. General observations from the study: The study found Spike-specific TCR breadth and depth rose after two AZD1222 doses.

Assay used: immunoSEQ multiplex PCR; TCRdb lists only in-frame clones, some missing. The table shows 150,000 or so clones, with 88% occurring only once. Comment on this clone: Its antigen is not identified.

Germline V gives CDR1 KGHSH, CDR2 LQKENI. CDR3 length: 15 residues. The junction had 5 bases not matched to a gene; V was cut back by 3 bases and J by 3 bases. The chain carries TRBV18 and TRBJ1-2; the match to TRBD1 covers 9 bases. This TCR derives from an adult in good health. The sequences come from peripheral blood, collected on day 0 of AZD1222 vaccination. CDR3 in amino acids: CASSPGTGIYYGYTF. CDR3 bases: TGTGCCAGCTCACCCGGGACAGGGATCTACTATGGCTACACCTTC.